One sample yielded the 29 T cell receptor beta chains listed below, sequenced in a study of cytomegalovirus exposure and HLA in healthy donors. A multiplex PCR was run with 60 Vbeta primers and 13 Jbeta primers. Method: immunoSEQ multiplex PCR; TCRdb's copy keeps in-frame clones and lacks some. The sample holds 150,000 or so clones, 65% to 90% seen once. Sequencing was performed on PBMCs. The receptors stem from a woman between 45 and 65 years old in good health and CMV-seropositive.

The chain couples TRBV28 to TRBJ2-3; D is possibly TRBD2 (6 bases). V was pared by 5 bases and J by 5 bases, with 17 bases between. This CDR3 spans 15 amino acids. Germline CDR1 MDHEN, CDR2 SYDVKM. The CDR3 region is CASSGAGTPRDTQYF. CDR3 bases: TGTGCCAGCAGTGGCGCGGGGACCCCTCGAGATACGCAGTATTTT.

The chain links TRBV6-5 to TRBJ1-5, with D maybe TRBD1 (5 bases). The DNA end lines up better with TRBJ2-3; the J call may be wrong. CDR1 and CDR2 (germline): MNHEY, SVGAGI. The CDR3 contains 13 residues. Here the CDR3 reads CASRSRVEQPQYF. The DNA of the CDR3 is TGTGCCAGCAGAAGCAGGGTTGAGCAGCCCCAGTATTTT.

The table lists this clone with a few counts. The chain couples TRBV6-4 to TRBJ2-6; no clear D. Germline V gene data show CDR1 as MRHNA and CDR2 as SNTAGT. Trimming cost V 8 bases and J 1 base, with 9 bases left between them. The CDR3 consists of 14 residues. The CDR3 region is CASSVESGANVLTF. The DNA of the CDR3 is TGTGCCAGCTCGGTCGAGTCTGGGGCCAACGTCCTGACTTTC.

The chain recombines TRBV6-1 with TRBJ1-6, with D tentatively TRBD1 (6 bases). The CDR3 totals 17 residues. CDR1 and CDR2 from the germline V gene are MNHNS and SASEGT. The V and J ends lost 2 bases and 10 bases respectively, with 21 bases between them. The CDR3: CASSERSARGSISPLHF. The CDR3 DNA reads TGTGCCAGCAGTGAAAGGTCCGCCAGGGGAAGTATCTCACCCCTCCACTTT.

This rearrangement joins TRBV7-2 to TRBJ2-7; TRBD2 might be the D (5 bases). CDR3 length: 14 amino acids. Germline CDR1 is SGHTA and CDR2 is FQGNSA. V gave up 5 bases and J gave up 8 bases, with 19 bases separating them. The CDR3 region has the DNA TGTGCCAGCAGCGATCGCTGGACTGGTACGAAGCAGTACTTC. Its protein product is CASSDRWTGTKQYF.

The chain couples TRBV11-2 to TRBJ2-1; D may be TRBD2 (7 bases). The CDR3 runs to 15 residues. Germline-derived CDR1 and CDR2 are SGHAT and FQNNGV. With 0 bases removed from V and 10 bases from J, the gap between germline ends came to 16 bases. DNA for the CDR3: TGTGCCAGCAGCTTAGATGGTCGGGGGGCGGGGGAGCAGTTCTTC. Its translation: CASSLDGRGAGEQFF.

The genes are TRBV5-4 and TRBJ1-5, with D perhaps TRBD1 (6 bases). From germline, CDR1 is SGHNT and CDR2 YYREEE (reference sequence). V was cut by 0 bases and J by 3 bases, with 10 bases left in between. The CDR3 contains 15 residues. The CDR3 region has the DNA TGTGCCAGCAGCTTGGGGGGGGGCGACAATCAGCCCCAGCATTTT. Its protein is CASSLGGGDNQPQHF.

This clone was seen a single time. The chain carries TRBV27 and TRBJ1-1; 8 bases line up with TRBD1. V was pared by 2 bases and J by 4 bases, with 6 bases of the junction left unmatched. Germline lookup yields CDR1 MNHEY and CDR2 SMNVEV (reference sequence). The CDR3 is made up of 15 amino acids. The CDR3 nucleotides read TGTGCCAGCAGTTTAAAACAGGGGGGGGGCACTGAAGCTTTCTTT. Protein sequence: CASSLKQGGGTEAFF.

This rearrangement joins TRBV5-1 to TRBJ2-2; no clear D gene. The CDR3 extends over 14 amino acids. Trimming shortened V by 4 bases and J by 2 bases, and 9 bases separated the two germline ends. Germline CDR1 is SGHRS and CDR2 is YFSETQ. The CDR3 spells CASSLESNTGELFF. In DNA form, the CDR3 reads TGCGCCAGCAGCCTAGAAAGTAACACCGGGGAGCTGTTTTTT.

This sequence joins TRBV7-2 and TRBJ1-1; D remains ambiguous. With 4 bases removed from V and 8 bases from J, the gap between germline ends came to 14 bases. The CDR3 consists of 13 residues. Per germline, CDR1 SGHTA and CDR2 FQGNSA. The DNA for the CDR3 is TGTGCCAGCAGCTCTAAGGCTGCTAGCGAAGCTTTCTTT. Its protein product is CASSSKAASEAFF.

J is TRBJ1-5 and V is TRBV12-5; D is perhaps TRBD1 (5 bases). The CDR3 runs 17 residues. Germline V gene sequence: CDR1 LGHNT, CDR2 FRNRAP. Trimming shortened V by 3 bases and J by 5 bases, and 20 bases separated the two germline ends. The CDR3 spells CASGLVVSSIGDQPQHF. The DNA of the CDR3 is TGTGCTAGTGGTTTAGTTGTGTCGTCTATAGGGGATCAGCCCCAGCATTTT.

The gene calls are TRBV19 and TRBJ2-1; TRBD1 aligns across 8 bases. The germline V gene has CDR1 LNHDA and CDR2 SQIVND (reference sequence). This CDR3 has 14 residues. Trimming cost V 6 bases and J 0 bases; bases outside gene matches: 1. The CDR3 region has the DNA TGTGCCAGTAGCACAGGGGGCTCCTACAATGAGCAGTTCTTC. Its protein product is CASSTGGSYNEQFF.

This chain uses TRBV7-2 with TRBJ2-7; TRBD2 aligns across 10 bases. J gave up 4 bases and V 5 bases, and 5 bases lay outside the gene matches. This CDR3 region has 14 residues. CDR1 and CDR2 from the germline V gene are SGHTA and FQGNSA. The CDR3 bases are TGTGCCAGCAGCCCCACTAGCGGGGAATACGAGCAGTACTTC. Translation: CASSPTSGEYEQYF.

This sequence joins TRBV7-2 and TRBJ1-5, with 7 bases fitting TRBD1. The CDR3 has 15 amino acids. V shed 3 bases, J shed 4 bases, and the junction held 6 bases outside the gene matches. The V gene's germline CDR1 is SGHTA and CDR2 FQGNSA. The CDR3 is CASSFLRGQNQPQHF. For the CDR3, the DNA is TGTGCCAGCAGCTTCCTGAGGGGACAGAATCAGCCCCAGCATTTT.

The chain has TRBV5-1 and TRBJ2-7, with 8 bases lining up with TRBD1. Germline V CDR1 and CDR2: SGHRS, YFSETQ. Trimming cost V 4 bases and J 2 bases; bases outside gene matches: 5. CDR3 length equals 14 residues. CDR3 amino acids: CASSTGQAPYEQYF. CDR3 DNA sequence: TGCGCCAGCAGCACGGGACAGGCACCCTACGAGCAGTACTTC.

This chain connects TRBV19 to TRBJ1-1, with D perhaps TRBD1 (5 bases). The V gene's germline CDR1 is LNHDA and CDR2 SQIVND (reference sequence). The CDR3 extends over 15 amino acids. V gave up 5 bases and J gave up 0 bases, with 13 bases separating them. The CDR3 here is CASSPWDLMNTEAFF. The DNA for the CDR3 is TGTGCCAGTAGTCCCTGGGACTTAATGAACACTGAAGCTTTCTTT.

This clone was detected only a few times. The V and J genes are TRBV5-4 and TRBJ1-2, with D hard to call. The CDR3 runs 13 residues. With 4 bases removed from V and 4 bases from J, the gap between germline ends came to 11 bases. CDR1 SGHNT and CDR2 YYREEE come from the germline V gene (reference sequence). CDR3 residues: CASSPREGYGYTF. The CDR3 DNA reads TGTGCCAGCAGCCCCCGGGAGGGCTATGGCTACACCTTC.

CDR3 DNA sequence: TGCGCCAGCAGGGGAGGGACAGGTACTAGCACAGATACGCAGTATTTT. It yields the protein CASRGGTGTSTDTQYF. The rearrangement uses TRBV5-1 and TRBJ2-3; the D gene is possibly TRBD1 (8 bases). Per germline, CDR1 SGHRS and CDR2 YFSETQ. Between the trimmed V and J ends, which lost 5 bases and 0 bases, there was a span of 16 bases. There are 16 residues in the CDR3.

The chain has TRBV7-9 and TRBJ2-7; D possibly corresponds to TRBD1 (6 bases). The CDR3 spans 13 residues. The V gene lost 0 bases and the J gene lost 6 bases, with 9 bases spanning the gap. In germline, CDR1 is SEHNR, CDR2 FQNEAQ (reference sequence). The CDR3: CASSLAGAGEQYF. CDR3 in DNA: TGTGCCAGCAGCTTAGCGGGGGCTGGCGAGCAGTACTTC.

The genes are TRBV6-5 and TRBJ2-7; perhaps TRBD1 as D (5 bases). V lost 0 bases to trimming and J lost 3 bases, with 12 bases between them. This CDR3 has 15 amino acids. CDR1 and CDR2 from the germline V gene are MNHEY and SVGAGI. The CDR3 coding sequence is TGTGCCAGCAGTTACTCGAGCGCAGGGATCTACGAGCAGTACTTC. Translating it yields CASSYSSAGIYEQYF.

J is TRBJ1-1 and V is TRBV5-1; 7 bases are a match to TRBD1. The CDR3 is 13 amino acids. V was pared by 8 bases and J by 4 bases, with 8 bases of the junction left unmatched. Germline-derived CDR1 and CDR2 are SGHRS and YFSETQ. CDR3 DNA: TGCGCCAGAAAATCAGAGGGGGCCACTGAAGCTTTCTTT. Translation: CARKSEGATEAFF.

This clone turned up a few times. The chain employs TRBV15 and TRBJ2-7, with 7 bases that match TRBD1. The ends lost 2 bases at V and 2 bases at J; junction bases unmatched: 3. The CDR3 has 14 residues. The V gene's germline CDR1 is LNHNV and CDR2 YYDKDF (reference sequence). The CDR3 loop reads CATSRYGTAYEQYF. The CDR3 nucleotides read TGTGCCACCAGCAGATACGGGACAGCCTACGAGCAGTACTTC.

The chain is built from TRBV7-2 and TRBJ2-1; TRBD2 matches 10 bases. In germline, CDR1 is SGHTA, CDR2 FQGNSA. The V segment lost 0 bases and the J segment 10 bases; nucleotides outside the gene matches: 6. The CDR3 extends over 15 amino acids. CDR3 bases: TGTGCCAGCAGCTTAGCAGAGCGGGGGGGATTAGAGCAGTTCTTC. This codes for CASSLAERGGLEQFF.

The CDR3 DNA follows: TGTGCCATCAGTGAGGGGGGACTAGGAAATGAGCAGTTCTTC. As protein: CAISEGGLGNEQFF. V usage is TRBV10-3 and J usage is TRBJ2-1; 8 nucleotides agree with TRBD2. The CDR3 covers 14 residues. Germline values: CDR1 ENHRY, CDR2 SYGVKD. J lost 7 bases, V lost 2 bases, and 4 bases had no gene match.

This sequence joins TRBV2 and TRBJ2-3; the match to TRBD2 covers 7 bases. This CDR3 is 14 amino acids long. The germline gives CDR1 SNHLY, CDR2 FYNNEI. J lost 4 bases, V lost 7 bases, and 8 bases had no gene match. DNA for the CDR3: TGTGCCAGCAATGAGCGCGGGGGAGCAGATACGCAGTATTTT. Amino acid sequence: CASNERGGADTQYF.

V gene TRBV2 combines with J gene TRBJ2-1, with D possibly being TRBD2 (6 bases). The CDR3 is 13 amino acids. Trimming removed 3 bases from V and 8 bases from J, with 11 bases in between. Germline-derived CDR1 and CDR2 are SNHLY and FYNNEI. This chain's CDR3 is CASSEVWGDEQFF. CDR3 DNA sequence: TGTGCCAGCAGTGAGGTGTGGGGGGATGAGCAGTTCTTC.

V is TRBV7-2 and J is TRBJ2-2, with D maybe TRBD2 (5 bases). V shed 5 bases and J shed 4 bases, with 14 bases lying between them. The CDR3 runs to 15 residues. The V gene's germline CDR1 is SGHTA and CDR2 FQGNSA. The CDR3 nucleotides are TGTGCCAGCAGCCTCGACAATCGGGGCACCGGGGAGCTGTTTTTT. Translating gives CASSLDNRGTGELFF.

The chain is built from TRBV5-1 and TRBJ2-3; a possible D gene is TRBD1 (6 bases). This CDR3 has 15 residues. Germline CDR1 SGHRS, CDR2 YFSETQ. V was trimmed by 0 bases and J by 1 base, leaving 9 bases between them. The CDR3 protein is CASSLDGQRTDTQYF. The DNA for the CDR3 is TGCGCCAGCAGCTTGGACGGACAGCGCACAGATACGCAGTATTTT. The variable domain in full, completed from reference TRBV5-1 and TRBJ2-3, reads KAGVTQTPRYLIKTRGQQVTLSCSPISGHRSVSWYQQTPGQGLQFLFEYFSETQRNKGNFPGRFSGRQFSNSRSEMNVSTLELGDSALYLCASSLDGQRTDTQYFGPGTRLTVL.

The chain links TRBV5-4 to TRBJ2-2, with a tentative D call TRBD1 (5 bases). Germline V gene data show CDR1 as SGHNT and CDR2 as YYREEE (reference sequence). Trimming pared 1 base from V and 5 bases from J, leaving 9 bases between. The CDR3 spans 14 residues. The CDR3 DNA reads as TGTGCCAGCAGCTTGTTTAAGGGGACCGGGGAGCTGTTTTTT. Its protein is CASSLFKGTGELFF.